One and the same sample provided the 29 T cell receptor beta chains below, sequenced in a study of cytomegalovirus exposure and HLA in healthy donors. The data were produced by immunoSEQ multiplex PCR, yet TCRdb's version contains in-frame clones alone and is incomplete. The repertoire has 170,000 or so clones, 65% to 85% of them found once; the top ten carry 2.5% to 3%. Sequencing was performed on PBMCs. Receptors originate from a woman aged 18-29 years in good health and CMV-seropositive.

This chain links TRBV9 with TRBJ2-2, with unresolved D. This CDR3 has 13 amino acids. Trimming pared 1 base from V and 4 bases from J, leaving 5 bases between. Germline values: CDR1 SGDLS, CDR2 YYNGEE. The CDR3 reads CASSVWPTGELFF. The CDR3 coding sequence is TGTGCCAGCAGCGTATGGCCCACCGGGGAGCTGTTTTTT.

This chain links TRBV7-6 with TRBJ2-5, with D perhaps matching TRBD2 (6 bases). The CDR3 consists of 16 residues. Germline lookup yields CDR1 SGHVS and CDR2 FNYEAQ. V was trimmed by 0 bases and J by 0 bases, leaving 11 bases between them. The CDR3 region has the DNA TGTGCCAGCAGCTTAGCCCCCAGCGGGTACCAAGAGACCCAGTACTTC. This gives the protein CASSLAPSGYQETQYF. Filled out from reference TRBV7-6 and TRBJ2-5, the complete variable domain reads GAGVSQSPRYKVTKRGQDVALRCDPISGHVSLYWYRQALGQGPEFLTYFNYEAQQDKSGLPNDRFSAERPEGSISTLTIQRTEQRDSAMYRCASSLAPSGYQETQYFGPGTRLLVL.

This clone occurred once. V usage is TRBV6-4 and J usage is TRBJ2-7; 12 nucleotides line up with TRBD1. This CDR3 is built from 15 residues. From germline, CDR1 is MRHNA and CDR2 SNTAGT. The junction had 7 bases not matched to a gene; V was cut back by 6 bases and J by 4 bases. CDR3 nucleotides: TGTGCCAGCAGCCCCGGGACAGGGGGCGGGTACGAGCAGTACTTC. This codes for CASSPGTGGGYEQYF.

The rearrangement joins TRBV7-9 to TRBJ2-7; the match to TRBD1 covers 9 bases. V lost 5 bases, J lost 5 bases, and 7 bases stayed unmatched. Germline V gives CDR1 SEHNR, CDR2 FQNEAQ (reference sequence). The CDR3 is 14 amino acids. The DNA for the CDR3 is TGTGCCAGCAGCGAGAGGACAGGGGATCACGAGCAGTACTTC. Translation: CASSERTGDHEQYF.

The chain combines TRBV19 with TRBJ2-3; 8 bases map to TRBD2. This CDR3 contains 14 residues. The germline V gene encodes CDR1 LNHDA and CDR2 SQIVND (reference sequence). The J segment lost 9 bases and the V segment lost 2 bases, leaving 7 bases of the junction unmatched. CDR3 in DNA: TGTGCCAGTAGTATAACTACTAGGACTAGCACGCAGTATTTT. Its protein is CASSITTRTSTQYF. The full variable domain, its missing parts supplied by reference TRBV19 and TRBJ2-3, is DGGITQSPKYLFRKEGQNVTLSCEQNLNHDAMYWYRQDPGQGLRLIYYSQIVNDFQKGDIAEGYSVSREKKESFPLTVTSAQKNPTAFYLCASSITTRTSTQYFGPGTRLTVL.

The chain employs TRBV18 and TRBJ2-7; 9 nucleotides align to TRBD1. The germline V gene encodes CDR1 KGHSH and CDR2 LQKENI. The length of the CDR3 is 16 residues. The V gene end was trimmed by 3 bases and the J gene end by 3 bases; junction bases not matched to a gene: 9. In nucleotides, the CDR3 is TGTGCCAGCTCACCCAACCGACAGGGACAGGGCTACGAGCAGTACTTC. Its protein is CASSPNRQGQGYEQYF.

The chain links TRBV19 to TRBJ1-1; D is unclear. The CDR3 covers 18 residues. V shed 3 bases and J shed 6 bases, with 26 bases lying between them. Per germline, CDR1 LNHDA and CDR2 SQIVND (reference sequence). The CDR3 loop reads CASSIILGESRYSAEAFF. In DNA, the CDR3 is TGTGCCAGTAGTATTATTCTTGGGGAGTCGAGGTATAGTGCTGAAGCTTTCTTT.

The CDR3 region is CASNPTGQNTEAFF. The CDR3 nucleotides read TGTGCCAGCAATCCGACAGGGCAGAACACTGAAGCTTTCTTT. The chain recombines TRBV6-5 with TRBJ1-1, with 7 bases lining up with TRBD1. Germline V gene lookup returns CDR1 MNHEY and CDR2 SVGAGI. The length of the CDR3 is 14 residues. The ends lost 7 bases at V and 1 base at J; junction bases unmatched: 6.

The chain links TRBV6-5 to TRBJ1-1, with D possibly TRBD1 on 5 matching bases. The CDR3 extends over 14 amino acids. V was clipped by 0 bases and J by 6 bases, with 11 bases between them. Per germline, CDR1 MNHEY and CDR2 SVGAGI. The CDR3 sequence: CASSYSVGGAEAFF. The CDR3 bases are TGTGCCAGCAGTTACTCCGTGGGGGGGGCTGAAGCTTTCTTT.

The chain couples TRBV18 to TRBJ1-2; D possibly corresponds to TRBD1 (5 bases). Germline CDR1 reads KGHSH; CDR2 reads LQKENI. V shed 3 bases and J shed 7 bases, with 12 bases lying between them. CDR3 length: 13 amino acids. CDR3 coding DNA: TGTGCCAGCTCACCGGGGGGAAGGGCTGGCTACACCTTC. It yields the protein CASSPGGRAGYTF.

This clone was detected only a few times. The rearrangement links TRBV5-1 to TRBJ1-2; 11 nucleotides agree with TRBD1. This CDR3 spans 17 amino acids. CDR1 and CDR2 (germline): SGHRS, YFSETQ. V gave up 3 bases and J gave up 4 bases; unmatched junction bases: 11. CDR3 region: CASSSGTGGSLSYGYTF. CDR3 nucleotides: TGCGCCAGCAGCTCCGGGACAGGGGGATCTCTCAGCTATGGCTACACCTTC.

This sequence joins TRBV5-4 and TRBJ2-3, with 7 nucleotides matching TRBD1. The V gene's germline CDR1 is SGHNT and CDR2 YYREEE (reference sequence). J gave up 2 bases and V 7 bases, and 7 bases lay outside the gene matches. This CDR3 comprises 14 residues. The CDR3 protein is CASRPGQITDTQYF. CDR3 nucleotide sequence: TGTGCCAGCCGGCCGGGACAGATCACAGATACGCAGTATTTT.

This clone was detected once. This chain links TRBV14 with TRBJ1-1; TRBD1 is a possible D gene (6 bases). Germline V lookup: CDR1 SGHDN, CDR2 FVKESK. Trimming cost V 5 bases and J 1 base, with 17 bases left between them. This CDR3 has 16 residues. This CDR3 is CASSRSPDRRNTEAFF. The CDR3 coding sequence is TGTGCCAGCAGCAGATCCCCCGACAGGCGGAACACTGAAGCTTTCTTT.

This clone was observed once. The chain carries TRBV5-1 and TRBJ2-5; 11 bases match TRBD2. The CDR3 spans 18 residues. The germline gives CDR1 SGHRS, CDR2 YFSETQ. V lost 4 bases and J lost 5; bases outside the gene matches: 16. The CDR3 DNA is TGCGCCAGCAGCCCCGGACTAGCGGGTTGGTTAGTGTTGGAGACCCAGTACTTC. It is translated as CASSPGLAGWLVLETQYF.

The chain carries TRBV7-2 and TRBJ1-1; 7 bases match TRBD1. V was pared by 5 bases and J by 4 bases, with 7 bases of the junction left unmatched. The CDR3 extends over 14 amino acids. Germline CDR1 reads SGHTA; CDR2 reads FQGNSA. CDR3 sequence (DNA): TGTGCCAGCAGCATTAGACAGGGAGGCACTGAAGCTTTCTTT. Its translation is CASSIRQGGTEAFF.

This clone was counted only a few times. The chain uses TRBV5-1 and TRBJ2-2, with D perhaps matching TRBD2 (5 bases). Germline CDR1 reads SGHRS; CDR2 reads YFSETQ. V dropped 3 bases and J dropped 0 bases, with 9 bases sitting between them. The CDR3 covers 15 residues. The CDR3 DNA reads as TGCGCCAGCAGCTACGGAGGATCGAACACCGGGGAGCTGTTTTTT. Translating it yields CASSYGGSNTGELFF.

The gene calls are TRBV7-8 and TRBJ2-7; TRBD2 agrees at 11 bases. V lost 1 base to trimming and J lost 2 bases; unmatched junction nucleotides: 10. The CDR3 has 18 amino acids. The germline V gene has CDR1 SGHVS and CDR2 FQNEAQ. The CDR3 here is CASSLGRRLAGYTYEQYF. CDR3 coding DNA: TGTGCCAGCAGCTTAGGTCGTCGACTAGCGGGATATACCTACGAGCAGTACTTC. Variable domain in full (rest from reference TRBV7-8 and TRBJ2-7): GAGVSQSPRYKVAKRGQDVALRCDPISGHVSLFWYQQALGQGPEFLTYFQNEAQLDKSGLPSDRFFAERPEGSVSTLKIQRTQQEDSAVYLCASSLGRRLAGYTYEQYFGPGTRLTVT.

In this sample, this clone turned up once. The CDR3 protein is CASSLTGTSGVESYNEQFF. The CDR3 region has the DNA TGTGCCAGCAGCCTCACCGGGACTAGCGGGGTAGAGTCCTACAATGAGCAGTTCTTC. V gene TRBV2 combines with J gene TRBJ2-1; the match to TRBD2 covers 13 bases. Germline lookup yields CDR1 SNHLY and CDR2 FYNNEI. The CDR3 has 19 amino acids. V was pared by 6 bases and J by 1 base, with 12 bases of the junction left unmatched.

This chain uses TRBV4-3 with TRBJ2-7; 8 bases line up with TRBD2. The V gene's germline CDR1 is LGHNA and CDR2 YSLEER. This CDR3 is built from 15 residues. Unmatched junction bases numbered 4, after V lost 0 bases and J lost 3 bases. The CDR3 DNA follows: TGCGCCAGCAGCCAAGACGGGAGGGGGGGCTACGAGCAGTACTTC. Translation: CASSQDGRGGYEQYF.

V and J are TRBV5-6 and TRBJ2-2, with TRBD2 as a possible D gene (6 bases). Trimming cost V 1 base and J 4 bases, with 14 bases left between them. This CDR3 region has 16 residues. Germline CDR1 reads SGHDT; CDR2 reads YYEEEE. DNA for the CDR3: TGTGCCAGCAGCTTGCCGGCGGGACCCGGCACCGGGGAGCTGTTTTTT. Translated: CASSLPAGPGTGELFF.

This chain's CDR3 is CASSLQGDYGYTF. CDR3 DNA sequence: TGTGCCAGCAGTCTTCAGGGGGACTATGGCTACACCTTC. This chain joins TRBV7-9 and TRBJ1-2, with 7 bases lining up with TRBD1. Unmatched junction bases numbered 4, after V lost 6 bases and J lost 3 bases. This CDR3 contains 13 residues. Germline CDR1 SEHNR, CDR2 FQNEAQ (reference sequence).

V gene TRBV9 combines with J gene TRBJ2-5; 8 bases are a match to TRBD1. With 5 bases clipped from V and 7 bases from J, the junction kept 7 bases outside the gene matches. The CDR3 runs 13 residues. Germline CDR1 reads SGDLS; CDR2 reads YYNGEE. CDR3 DNA sequence: TGTGCCAGCAGTCCCGGGACAGGCTTGACCCAGTACTTC. Its translation: CASSPGTGLTQYF.

This chain links TRBV2 with TRBJ2-7; 7 nucleotides align to TRBD1. The CDR3 length is 12 residues. J lost 7 bases, V lost 4 bases, and 4 bases had no gene match. Germline CDR1 and CDR2: SNHLY and FYNNEI. The CDR3 DNA is TGTGCCAGCAGTGGAACAGGGGAGGAGCAGTACTTC. Its protein is CASSGTGEEQYF.

This clone was detected once. The V and J genes are TRBV4-2 and TRBJ1-4, with unresolved D. This CDR3 contains 16 residues. V lost 0 bases and J lost 1, with 9 bases in between. CDR1 is LGHNA, CDR2 YNFKEQ, per germline. In DNA, the CDR3 is TGTGCCAGCAGCCAAGATTCTGGAGGAACTAATGAAAAACTGTTTTTT. This encodes CASSQDSGGTNEKLFF.

Note on this clone: Its ends do not fully match the called genes, so a read error is possible. DNA of the CDR3: TGTGCCAGCAGCCACCAGGAGACCCAGTACTTC. It encodes CASSHQETQYF. V is TRBV7-8 and J is TRBJ2-5; D is uncertain. CDR1 is SGHVS and CDR2 is FQNEAQ in the germline V gene. This CDR3 region has 11 residues. Looking up the rest from reference TRBV7-8 and TRBJ2-5 gives the full variable domain: GAGVSQSPRYKVAKRGQDVALRCDPISGHVSLFWYQQALGQGPEFLTYFQNEAQLDKSGLPSDRFFAERPEGSVSTLKIQRTQQEDSAVYLCASSHQETQYFGPGTRLLVL.

The CDR3, as DNA: TGTGCCAGCAGCCCATACGACAAGCCCTACGAGCAGTACTTC. Its protein product is CASSPYDKPYEQYF. The V gene is TRBV11-3, the J gene TRBJ2-7; D gene uncertain. Trimming removed 5 bases from V and 2 bases from J, with 13 bases in between. CDR1 is SGHNT, CDR2 YENEEA, per germline. The CDR3 is made up of 14 amino acids. Full variable domain (missing parts from reference TRBV11-3 and TRBJ2-7): EAGVVQSPRYKIIEKKQPVAFWCNPISGHNTLYWYLQNLGQGPELLIRYENEEAVDDSQLPKDRFSAERLKGVDSTLKIQPAELGDSAVYLCASSPYDKPYEQYFGPGTRLTVT.

This clone showed up just a few times. The rearrangement links TRBV10-2 to TRBJ1-3, with D uncertain. With 7 bases removed from V and 1 base from J, the gap between germline ends came to 2 bases. This CDR3 contains 11 residues. The germline CDR1 and CDR2 sequences are WSHSY and SAAADI. The CDR3 bases are TGCGCCAGCACATCTGGAAACACCATATATTTT. The encoded protein is CASTSGNTIYF.

This clone was observed a handful of times. The chain carries TRBV5-5 and TRBJ1-2; 8 nucleotides line up with TRBD1. This CDR3 has 12 amino acids. Germline V gene data show CDR1 as SGHKS and CDR2 as YYEKEE (reference sequence). CDR3 DNA: TGTGACTCACTGGGACAGGAGGGTGGCTACACCTTC. This codes for CDSLGQEGGYTF.

The V call is TRBV6-1, the J call TRBJ1-2, with TRBD1 matching over 8 bases. Germline trimming cut 8 bases from V and 4 bases from J; bases unmatched to any gene: 9. This CDR3 is 14 amino acids long. The germline V gene has CDR1 MNHNS and CDR2 SASEGT. The CDR3, as DNA: TGTGCCAGCCGAGTTGGACAGGGAAGCTATGGCTACACCTTC. Encoded protein: CASRVGQGSYGYTF.